The 17 T cell receptor beta chains presented below share a single source sample, sequenced in a study of prognosis after radiotherapy for stage I lung cancer. The genomic DNA TCR beta CDR3 region underwent two rounds of multiplex PCR. The first PCR round targeted every TRBV and TRBJ gene with specific primers. TCRdb re-called the multiplex PCR reads through MiXCR, storing one row per CDR3 protein. This sample yields about 28,000 distinct CDR3 sequences, of which around a third are seen a single time; 9.5% to 13% belongs to the top ten. The sequencing used PBMCs, collected before or after stereotactic body radiation therapy (not recorded which). These receptors originate from a donor of 50 years or more with non-small cell lung cancer.

This clonotype was found a few times. The rearrangement links TRBV30 to TRBJ2-7; 7 bases match TRBD1. Germline V CDR1 and CDR2: GTSNPN, SVGIG (reference sequence). The CDR3 runs to 13 residues. With 4 bases clipped from V and 3 bases from J, the junction kept 6 bases outside the gene matches. In DNA, the CDR3 is TGTGCCTGGAACCTCGGGACAGACTACGAGCAGTACTTC. Amino acids: CAWNLGTDYEQYF.

In its sample, this clonotype was seen many times. One end of the junction varies from germline; a read error may be responsible. This rearrangement joins TRBV6-1 to TRBJ1-2; D unresolved. CDR3 length: 13 amino acids. CDR1 and CDR2 from the germline V gene are MNHNS and SASEGT. The CDR3 DNA reads TGTGCCAGCAGCCCCCACGCCCTCTATGACTACACCTTC. Amino acid sequence: CASSPHALYDYTF.

Notes on this clonotype: Only one base separates this from a far larger clonotype, so it likely reflects a read error. DNA for the CDR3: TGTGCCAGCATTTACTCGGTCACAGATACGCAGTATTTT. It translates to CASIYSVTDTQYF. This rearrangement joins TRBV6-6 to TRBJ2-3; D gene uncertain. Looked up from germline, CDR1 is MNHNY and CDR2 is SVGAGI (reference sequence). This CDR3 spans 13 amino acids.

This clonotype is medium-sized. The chain joins TRBV24-1 to TRBJ2-7, with a possible D match to TRBD1 (6 bases). V gave up 0 bases and J gave up 4 bases, with 15 bases separating them. The V gene's germline CDR1 is KGHDR and CDR2 SFDVKD. This CDR3 has 16 amino acids. The CDR3 region is CATSDLIAAGEYEQYF. The CDR3 DNA sequence: TGTGCCACCAGTGATTTGATCGCGGCAGGGGAATACGAGCAGTACTTC.

The chain is built from TRBV6-2 or TRBV6-3 and TRBJ2-2; 7 nucleotides align to TRBD2. Germline V gene lookup returns CDR1 MNHEY and CDR2 SVGEGT. This CDR3 spans 13 amino acids. Trimming took 8 bases from V and 8 from J; bases not matched to a gene: 8. CDR3 in amino acids: CASQRGVEGELFF. The CDR3 DNA reads TGTGCCAGCCAACGGGGGGTAGAAGGGGAGCTGTTTTTT.

This clonotype was observed at least ten times. This chain joins TRBV11-2 and TRBJ2-7; the D call may be TRBD1 or TRBD2 (6 bases each). Germline V gene data show CDR1 as SGHAT and CDR2 as FQNNGV. The V end was cut by 1 base, the J end by 1 base, with 17 bases between. The CDR3 extends over 17 amino acids. This CDR3 reads CASSLVPRGGLSYEQYF. DNA of the CDR3: TGTGCCAGCAGCTTAGTTCCCAGGGGAGGTCTATCCTACGAGCAGTACTTC. Drawing the rest from reference TRBV11-2 and TRBJ2-7, the complete variable domain is EAGVAQSPRYKIIEKRQSVAFWCNPISGHATLYWYQQILGQGPKLLIQFQNNGVVDDSQLPKDRFSAERLKGVDSTLKIQPAKLEDSAVYLCASSLVPRGGLSYEQYFGPGTRLTVT.

This clonotype is categorized as medium-sized. V usage is TRBV20-1 and J usage is TRBJ1-2; 10 bases fit TRBD1. The CDR3 totals 11 residues. Trimming cost V 6 bases and J 6 bases; bases outside gene matches: 1. CDR1 is DFQATT, CDR2 SNEGSKA, per germline (reference sequence). The CDR3 DNA follows: TGCAGTGCCGGGACAGGGGATGGCTACACCTTC. Protein sequence: CSAGTGDGYTF.

This clonotype was counted at least ten times. The chain carries TRBV6-9 and TRBJ1-1; D is unclear. This CDR3 is built from 12 residues. Trimming took 4 bases from V and 10 from J, leaving 13 bases between them. Germline V lookup: CDR1 MNHGY, CDR2 SVAAGI. CDR3 sequence reads: CASSSSSTTAFF. CDR3 coding DNA: TGTGCCAGCAGTTCCTCGTCTACGACAGCTTTCTTT.

This clonotype was seen only once. The genes are TRBV7-9 and TRBJ2-7; D not certain. In germline, CDR1 is SEHNR, CDR2 FQNEAQ (reference sequence). The V gene lost 4 bases and the J gene lost 3 bases, with 1 base spanning the gap. The CDR3 spans 10 residues. CDR3 sequence reads: CASSYYEQYF. DNA of the CDR3: TGTGCCAGCAGCTACTACGAGCAGTACTTC. Full variable domain (outside the CDR3, taken from reference TRBV7-9 and TRBJ2-7): DTGVSQNPRHKITKRGQNVTFRCDPISEHNRLYWYRQTLGQGPEFLTYFQNEAQLEKSRLLSDRFSAERPKGSFSTLEIQRTEQGDSAMYLCASSYYEQYFGPGTRLTVT.

This clonotype occurred many times. The rearrangement joins TRBV28 to TRBJ2-1; unclear D gene. Germline V lookup: CDR1 MDHEN, CDR2 SYDVKM. V dropped 5 bases and J dropped 0 bases, with 14 bases sitting between them. There are 16 residues in the CDR3. The CDR3: CASSPSTYTSYNEQFF. As DNA, the CDR3 is TGTGCCAGCAGTCCGAGTACCTACACCTCCTACAATGAGCAGTTCTTC.

This clonotype occurred many times. The gene calls are TRBV6-1 and TRBJ2-2, with D maybe TRBD1 (6 bases). Germline lookup yields CDR1 MNHNS and CDR2 SASEGT. The CDR3 has 14 amino acids. Trimming cost V 8 bases and J 7 bases, with 17 bases left between them. As DNA, the CDR3 is TGTGCCAGCGAACGGAACAGGGACCGCGGGGAGCTGTTTTTT. This translates into CASERNRDRGELFF.

This clonotype was recorded many times. V is TRBV30 and J is TRBJ1-4; unclear D gene. The V and J ends lost 1 base and 8 bases respectively, with 8 bases between them. The CDR3 spans 12 residues. CDR1 is GTSNPN, CDR2 SVGIG, per germline (reference sequence). CDR3 sequence reads: CAWSALKEKLFF. The DNA for the CDR3 is TGTGCCTGGAGTGCCCTAAAGGAAAAACTGTTTTTT.

A note on this clonotype: This clone may be a read error of a much larger clone one base away. The rearrangement uses TRBV13 and TRBJ2-5, with 9 bases aligning to TRBD2. After removal of 4 bases from V and 8 bases from J, the junction contained 17 bases not matched to a gene. The germline gives CDR1 PRHDT, CDR2 FYEKMQ (reference sequence). The CDR3 runs 17 residues. CDR3: CASSSRRVSGSRDTQYF. The CDR3 nucleotides are TGTGCCAGCAGCTCCCGGCGGGTTAGCGGGAGCCGAGATACCCAGTACTTC.

This clonotype was recorded many times. The V and J genes are TRBV6-1 and TRBJ2-2; D remains ambiguous. Trimming took off 5 bases at V and 4 bases at J, with 14 bases between the two ends. Germline V lookup: CDR1 MNHNS, CDR2 SASEGT. The CDR3 totals 15 residues. CDR3 nucleotide sequence: TGTGCCAGCAGTCTCCTCGGGCAGGTCACCGGGGAGCTGTTTTTT. Protein: CASSLLGQVTGELFF.

The V gene is TRBV7-2, the J gene TRBJ1-1; TRBD1 is a possible D gene (5 bases). There are 15 residues in the CDR3. The V gene lost 4 bases and the J gene lost 1 base, with 13 bases spanning the gap. Germline CDR1 is SGHTA and CDR2 is FQGNSA. The CDR3 DNA is TGTGCCAGCAGCTACCGGGGAGACAGGAACACTGAAGCTTTCTTT. Amino acids: CASSYRGDRNTEAFF.

In its sample, this clonotype was seen many times. The CDR3 is CASSYDRFEAFF. The CDR3 nucleotides are TGTGCCAGCAGTTATGACAGGTTTGAAGCTTTCTTT. The chain uses TRBV5-6 and TRBJ1-1, with a tentative D call TRBD1 (6 bases). Per germline, CDR1 SGHDT and CDR2 YYEEEE. Trimming pared 5 bases from V and 7 bases from J, leaving 12 bases between. The CDR3 is 12 amino acids.

This clonotype occurred a few times. A much larger clone differs from this one at a single base, so this may be a read error. The chain joins TRBV28 to TRBJ1-4, with D maybe TRBD1 (5 bases). In germline, CDR1 is MDHEN, CDR2 SYDVKM. There are 16 residues in the CDR3. The CDR3 DNA reads TGTGCCAGCAGCACGATGAAACCCGGGACTAAGGAAAAACTGTTTTTT. It translates to CASSTMKPGTKEKLFF.